A single sample gave rise to the 30 T cell receptor beta chains below, sequenced in a study of PD-1 blockade in classical Hodgkin lymphoma. The data were produced by immunoSEQ multiplex PCR, yet TCRdb's version contains in-frame clones alone and is incomplete. The repertoire holds more than 85,000 clones, with over 90% as singletons. Each of the patients experienced relapse following autologous stem cell transplantation, and their brentuximab vedotin exposure differed. The material sequenced was peripheral blood mononuclear cells (PBMCs), taken before the second cycle of nivolumab. The receptor set was obtained from a human donor with classical Hodgkin lymphoma.

The chain uses TRBV19 and TRBJ2-3; D may be TRBD1 (6 bases). Germline CDR1 LNHDA, CDR2 SQIVND (reference sequence). The CDR3 length is 15 residues. The V end lost 6 bases, the J end lost 5 bases, and 18 bases lay between the germline ends. The CDR3: CASSLRPEGVDTQYF. The CDR3 nucleotides read TGTGCCAGTAGCCTAAGACCCGAGGGGGTAGATACGCAGTATTTT.

This clone is a singleton in its sample. The chain has TRBV18 and TRBJ1-2; no firm D call. V lost 1 base and J lost 2, with 5 bases in between. CDR1 KGHSH and CDR2 LQKENI come from the germline V gene. CDR3 length equals 13 residues. CDR3 protein: CASSPRRNYGYTF. The CDR3 nucleotides read TGTGCCAGCTCACCACGACGGAACTATGGCTACACCTTC.

The V and J genes are TRBV4-2 and TRBJ2-3; 9 nucleotides agree with TRBD1. Trimming took 3 bases from V and 6 from J; bases not matched to a gene: 13. This CDR3 has 17 amino acids. CDR1 and CDR2 (germline): LGHNA, YNFKEQ. Written as DNA, the CDR3 is TGTGCCAGCAGCCAGAGCCCGACAGGGGGAGTCGGGGATACGCAGTATTTT. Protein sequence: CASSQSPTGGVGDTQYF.

The chain carries TRBV6-1 and TRBJ2-1; D is unresolved. The CDR3 is 14 amino acids. With 2 bases removed from V and 6 bases from J, the gap between germline ends came to 11 bases. Germline values: CDR1 MNHNS, CDR2 SASEGT. Here the CDR3 reads CASSESWTGNEQFF. The CDR3 nucleotides are TGTGCCAGCAGTGAATCCTGGACCGGCAATGAGCAGTTCTTC.

This chain links TRBV19 with TRBJ2-3; TRBD2 matches 10 bases. CDR3 length equals 17 residues. Germline trimming cut 5 bases from V and 0 bases from J; bases unmatched to any gene: 8. Per germline, CDR1 LNHDA and CDR2 SQIVND (reference sequence). DNA for the CDR3: TGTGCCAGTAGTCCCCCCAGACTAGCGGGCAGCACAGATACGCAGTATTTT. Its protein product is CASSPPRLAGSTDTQYF.

This rearrangement joins TRBV19 to TRBJ2-2, with TRBD2 as a possible D gene (6 bases). CDR3 size: 16 residues. Germline V gene lookup returns CDR1 LNHDA and CDR2 SQIVND (reference sequence). Trimming removed 3 bases at V and 7 bases at J, with 18 bases between. This CDR3 reads CASSMGTSLLHGELFF. The CDR3 nucleotides are TGTGCCAGTAGTATGGGAACTAGCCTATTGCACGGGGAGCTGTTTTTT.

The rearrangement links TRBV30 to TRBJ1-2, with TRBD1 identical over 7 bases. Germline values: CDR1 GTSNPN, CDR2 SVGIG (reference sequence). Germline trimming cut 7 bases from V and 4 bases from J; bases unmatched to any gene: 12. The CDR3 runs 14 residues. CDR3 protein: CASLSDRVGYGYTF. In DNA, the CDR3 is TGTGCCTCTCTCTCCGACAGGGTTGGCTATGGCTACACCTTC.

The chain links TRBV6-6 to TRBJ2-3; 9 nucleotides line up with TRBD2. This CDR3 region has 14 residues. CDR1 and CDR2 from the germline V gene are MNHNY and SVGAGI (reference sequence). Trimming removed 6 bases from V and 4 bases from J; junction bases left unmatched: 5. The CDR3 reads CASSLAGAPDTQYF. Written as DNA, the CDR3 is TGTGCCAGCAGCTTAGCGGGAGCCCCAGATACGCAGTATTTT.

The chain uses TRBV27 and TRBJ2-7, with D maybe TRBD1 (6 bases). Between the trimmed V and J ends, which lost 8 bases and 4 bases, there was a span of 21 bases. Germline CDR1 reads MNHEY; CDR2 reads SMNVEV (reference sequence). The CDR3 contains 15 residues. DNA of the CDR3: TGTGCCAGCCAGTTCAGAAGGGGGTCGCTATACGAGCAGTACTTC. Translation: CASQFRRGSLYEQYF.

This clone is a singleton in its sample. The chain employs TRBV6-5 and TRBJ2-3, with D perhaps matching TRBD2 (5 bases). The CDR3 extends over 16 amino acids. Germline assignment: CDR1 MNHEY and CDR2 SVGAGI. V lost 2 bases and J 1 base, leaving 13 bases between the germline ends. CDR3 DNA: TGTGCCAGCAGTTACATGGTAGCGACGGGCACAGATACGCAGTATTTT. The encoded protein is CASSYMVATGTDTQYF.

This clone was seen just once. The gene calls are TRBV27 and TRBJ2-1, with TRBD2 as a possible D gene (6 bases). The CDR3 is 17 amino acids. Germline V lookup: CDR1 MNHEY, CDR2 SMNVEV (reference sequence). V dropped 5 bases and J dropped 4 bases, with 21 bases sitting between them. The CDR3 sequence: CASSLRPGLRYYNEQFF. CDR3 nucleotide sequence: TGTGCCAGCAGTCTGCGCCCGGGACTTCGGTATTACAATGAGCAGTTCTTC.

V is TRBV6-5 and J is TRBJ1-2; possible D gene TRBD1, 5 bases. CDR1 and CDR2 from the germline V gene are MNHEY and SVGAGI. The CDR3 extends over 13 amino acids. V was clipped by 5 bases and J by 4 bases, with 11 bases between them. The CDR3 DNA reads as TGTGCCAGCAGTGTAGACAGAAGCTATGGCTACACCTTC. Translated, it gives CASSVDRSYGYTF.

J is TRBJ1-4 and V is TRBV27; no clear D. The CDR3 is made up of 12 amino acids. The germline V and J ends were trimmed by 3 bases and 8 bases, with 7 bases remaining between them. The germline CDR1 and CDR2 sequences are MNHEY and SMNVEV (reference sequence). In DNA, the CDR3 is TGTGCCAGCAGTTTGGAGGGAGAAAAACTGTTTTTT. Its translation: CASSLEGEKLFF.

The rearrangement uses TRBV27 and TRBJ2-1, with D unclear. The length of the CDR3 is 13 residues. Germline V lookup: CDR1 MNHEY, CDR2 SMNVEV (reference sequence). Trimming stripped 6 bases from V and 7 bases from J, with 13 bases between. CDR3 amino acids: CASSLGASNEQFF. The CDR3 nucleotides are TGTGCCAGCAGCCTTGGAGCCTCAAATGAGCAGTTCTTC.

The genes are TRBV6-5 and TRBJ2-2; 8 bases fit TRBD2. V lost 1 base to trimming and J lost 6 bases; unmatched junction nucleotides: 4. Germline CDR1 MNHEY, CDR2 SVGAGI. The CDR3 covers 15 residues. The CDR3 sequence: CASSYFGTRSGELFF. The CDR3 DNA follows: TGTGCCAGCAGTTACTTCGGGACTAGATCCGGGGAGCTGTTTTTT.

The rearrangement uses TRBV21-1 and TRBJ1-1; the table's D gene call, TRBD1, was not cross checked with the DNA. TRBV21-1 is assigned pseudogene status. The length of the CDR3 is 20 residues. The CDR3 DNA sequence: TGTGCCAGCAGCAAAGCCGGAGTGGCGGGACAGGAGGAGGGGAACACTGAAGCTTTCTTT. Residues: CASSKAGVAGQEEGNTEAFF.

This chain joins TRBV25-1 and TRBJ1-4; 10 nucleotides match TRBD1. The trim removed 4 bases at V and 4 bases at J, leaving 3 bases unmatched. The CDR3 contains 15 residues. The germline V gene has CDR1 MGHDK and CDR2 SYGVNS. CDR3: CASSATGGRNEKLFF. DNA for the CDR3: TGTGCCAGCAGTGCGACAGGGGGCCGTAATGAAAAACTGTTTTTT.

V usage is TRBV10-2 and J usage is TRBJ1-1, with no clear D. The V gene's germline CDR1 is WSHSY and CDR2 SAAADI. This CDR3 region has 13 residues. V lost 3 bases and J 4 bases, leaving 9 bases between the germline ends. In nucleotides, the CDR3 is TGCGCCAGCAGTGATTGGATGGGCACTGAAGCTTTCTTT. Its translation: CASSDWMGTEAFF.

The chain combines TRBV10-3 with TRBJ1-4; 10 bases fit TRBD1. Germline CDR1 reads ENHRY; CDR2 reads SYGVKD. The CDR3 totals 18 residues. Trimming removed 6 bases from V and 0 bases from J; junction bases left unmatched: 10. CDR3 sequence: CAISRDRGNPTTNEKLFF. In DNA form, the CDR3 reads TGTGCCATCAGCCGGGACAGGGGTAACCCTACAACTAATGAAAAACTGTTTTTT.

V gene TRBV4-2 combines with J gene TRBJ2-5, with a tentative D call TRBD2 (6 bases). V was cut by 0 bases and J by 9 bases, with 14 bases left in between. The CDR3 loop spans 14 amino acids. Germline-derived CDR1 and CDR2 are LGHNA and YNFKEQ. The CDR3 reads CASSQEGGTGAQYF. CDR3 nucleotide sequence: TGTGCCAGCAGCCAAGAAGGCGGGACTGGGGCCCAGTACTTC.

This rearrangement joins TRBV2 to TRBJ2-7, with unresolved D. Trimming pared 8 bases from V and 5 bases from J, leaving 16 bases between. This CDR3 has 13 residues. Germline V gene data show CDR1 as SNHLY and CDR2 as FYNNEI. CDR3 region: CASGLTMGNEQYF. The DNA for the CDR3 is TGTGCCAGCGGCTTGACAATGGGGAACGAGCAGTACTTC.

CDR3 DNA: TGTGCCTGGAAGGTCCCCGACAGAGCTGGGGAAAAACTGTTTTTT. Translation: CAWKVPDRAGEKLFF. The J gene is TRBJ1-4, the V gene TRBV30, with a weak D call TRBD1 (5 bases). The V gene lost 4 bases and the J gene lost 8 bases, with 20 bases spanning the gap. CDR3 length equals 15 residues. Germline-derived CDR1 and CDR2 are GTSNPN and SVGIG (reference sequence).

The chain carries TRBV15 and TRBJ1-5; D is possibly TRBD1 (5 bases). Trimming took off 0 bases at V and 3 bases at J, with 9 bases between the two ends. Looked up from germline, CDR1 is LNHNV and CDR2 is YYDKDF (reference sequence). The CDR3 runs to 15 residues. The CDR3 DNA follows: TGTGCCACCAGCAGAGATTTGGGGGACAATCAGCCCCAGCATTTT. This encodes CATSRDLGDNQPQHF.

The genes are TRBV7-9 and TRBJ1-1, with D perhaps matching TRBD1 (6 bases). This CDR3 has 14 amino acids. V lost 10 bases, J lost 2 bases, and 17 bases lay in between. Germline loops: CDR1 SEHNR, CDR2 FQNEAQ (reference sequence). The CDR3 is CATPQGTTNTEAFF. The CDR3 DNA is TGTGCCACCCCCCAGGGGACAACAAACACTGAAGCTTTCTTT.

The CDR3 sequence: CASSSASYEQYF. CDR3 nucleotide sequence: TGTGCCAGCAGTTCCGCCTCCTACGAGCAGTACTTC. This sequence joins TRBV7-9 and TRBJ2-7; no clear D. CDR3 length equals 12 residues. Germline V gene data show CDR1 as SEHNR and CDR2 as FQNEAQ (reference sequence). The V end lost 6 bases, the J end lost 0 bases, and 6 bases lay between the germline ends.

The chain carries TRBV15 and TRBJ2-3, with 9 bases fitting TRBD2. The trim removed 0 bases at V and 2 bases at J, leaving 6 bases unmatched. The CDR3 is 17 residues long. CDR1 and CDR2 from the germline V gene are LNHNV and YYDKDF (reference sequence). CDR3 loop: CATSRERTSVYTDTQYF. The CDR3 DNA sequence: TGTGCCACCAGCAGAGAGCGGACTAGCGTGTACACAGATACGCAGTATTTT.

V and J are TRBV19 and TRBJ2-1; D is possibly TRBD2 (5 bases). Germline V gene sequence: CDR1 LNHDA, CDR2 SQIVND (reference sequence). V lost 3 bases and J 3 bases, leaving 6 bases between the germline ends. The CDR3 loop spans 13 amino acids. CDR3 region: CASSIGLYNEQFF. CDR3 bases: TGTGCCAGTAGTATCGGACTCTACAATGAGCAGTTCTTC.

The rearrangement uses TRBV11-2 and TRBJ2-3; D ambiguous. The germline V and J ends were trimmed by 1 base and 3 bases, with 11 bases remaining between them. Germline CDR1 reads SGHAT; CDR2 reads FQNNGV. The CDR3 totals 15 residues. The CDR3 sequence: CASSLGAASTDTQYF. DNA of the CDR3: TGTGCCAGCAGCTTAGGTGCTGCGTCTACAGATACGCAGTATTTT.

V is TRBV4-1 and J is TRBJ2-5, with 8 bases identical to TRBD1. This CDR3 contains 18 residues. Germline values: CDR1 MGHRA, CDR2 YSYEKL. With V trimmed by 0 bases and J by 2 bases, 11 bases remained unmatched. CDR3 nucleotide sequence: TGCGCCAGCAGCCAAGATAGGCAGGGGGCTCGTTGGCAAGAGACCCAGTACTTC. Translation gives CASSQDRQGARWQETQYF.

Concerning this clone itself: It is likely a read error, because the conserved phenylalanine at the end of the CDR3 is missing. It is unclear where the CDR3 begins or ends on the DNA, so no DNA is shown, and the CDR3 is as TCRdb lists it. The J gene is TRBJ1-1, the V gene TRBV4-1; TRBD1 is the table's D call and was not checked against the DNA. Counting both end residues, the CDR3 totals 13 amino acids. Looked up from germline, CDR1 is MGHRA and CDR2 is YSYEKL. CDR3 in amino acids: CASSQDPGQGFLV.